The entry below describes one TCR beta chain. The data originate from a study of blood T cell repertoires in COVID-19. The germline gives CDR1 SGDLS, CDR2 YYNGEE. Trimming shortened V by 0 bases and J by 5 bases, and 8 bases separated the two germline ends. The CDR3 runs 13 residues. Assay: immunoSEQ multiplex PCR; the TCRdb copy retains only in-frame clones and omits some. The table includes fewer than 350,000 clones, roughly 86% detected once. Seattle researchers signed up patients amid active infection and tracked them longitudinally. This chain links TRBV9 with TRBJ2-5; D may be TRBD2 (6 bases). Material for sequencing was peripheral blood. The source is a young man with COVID-19, enrolled during active disease. The CDR3 spells CASSVDGGETQYF. In nucleotides, the CDR3 is TGTGCCAGCAGCGTAGACGGAGGGGAGACCCAGTACTTC.